This paragraph reports one T cell receptor (beta chain). Its specificity is unknown. cDNA libraries for TCR alpha and TCR beta, carrying sample barcodes and UMIs, came from 5'RACE with constant-segment primers. MiXCR, applied by TCRdb to the 5' RACE reads, yields one record per CDR3 protein. This table holds roughly 300,000 distinct CDR3 sequences, 7.5% to 9.5% found once. CDR3 length equals 15 residues. Trimming cost V 2 bases and J 2 bases, with 10 bases left between them. This specimen comes from a study of T-cell memory formation after mild COVID-19. Across the study: Largely, TCR clusters stayed within a single donor. Study-level findings and limits: Clones from the second wave (peaking day 37) had unconfirmed SARS-CoV-2 specificity. Some responding clones appeared in pre-infection memory, suggesting cross-reactive memory joined.

This chain joins TRBV12-3 or TRBV12-4 and TRBJ2-1; D is ambiguous. Sequenced: PBMCs or a T cell subset sorted from them (not recorded which). This clonotype was sampled from a man between 18 and 29 years old who had mild COVID-19 (a few samples of this study predate the infection). Cell type and time point are not known. CDR3 amino acids: CASSLLVSAYNEQFF. CDR3 nucleotide sequence: TGTGCCAGCAGTTTACTAGTCTCCGCCTACAATGAGCAGTTCTTC.